The subject of this entry is one T cell receptor beta chain. These data come from a study of shared clonotypes between healthy human individuals. Method: immunoSEQ multiplex PCR; TCRdb's copy keeps in-frame clones and lacks some. The sample includes approximately 2,000,000 clones, approximately 92% of them seen just once. It was CD45RO-negative cells, positively selected for CCR7, that made up naive CD8 cells, with terminally differentiated effector memory CD45RA+ cells excluded. The germline V gene has CDR1 MNHEY and CDR2 SVGAGI. V was cut by 2 bases and J by 8 bases, with 10 bases left in between. This CDR3 region has 13 residues.

The specimen was naive CD8+ T cells from PBMCs. The receptor was derived from a man younger than 35 in good health. Some clones in this sample may be carry-over from other donors' samples. The chain links TRBV6-5 to TRBJ2-1; unclear D gene. CDR3 in DNA: TGTGCCAGCAGTTACCTAGAAAGTTATGAGCAGTTCTTC. Protein: CASSYLESYEQFF.